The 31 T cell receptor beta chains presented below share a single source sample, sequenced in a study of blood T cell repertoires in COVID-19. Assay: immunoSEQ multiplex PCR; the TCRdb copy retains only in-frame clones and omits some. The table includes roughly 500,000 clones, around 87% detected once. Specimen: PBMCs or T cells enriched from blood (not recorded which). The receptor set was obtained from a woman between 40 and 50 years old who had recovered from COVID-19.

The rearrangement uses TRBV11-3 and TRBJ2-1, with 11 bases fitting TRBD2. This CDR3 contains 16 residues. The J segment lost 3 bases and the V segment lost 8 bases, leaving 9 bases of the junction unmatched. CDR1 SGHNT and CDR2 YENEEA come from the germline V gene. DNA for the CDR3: TGTGCCAGCTGCCGGCTAGCGGGAGGTCGCTACAATGAGCAGTTCTTC. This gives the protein CASCRLAGGRYNEQFF.

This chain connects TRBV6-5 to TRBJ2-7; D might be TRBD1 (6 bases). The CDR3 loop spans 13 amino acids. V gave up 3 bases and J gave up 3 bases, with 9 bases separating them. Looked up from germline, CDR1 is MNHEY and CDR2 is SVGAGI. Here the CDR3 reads CASSYHRDYEQYF. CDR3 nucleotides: TGTGCCAGCAGTTATCACAGGGACTACGAGCAGTACTTC.

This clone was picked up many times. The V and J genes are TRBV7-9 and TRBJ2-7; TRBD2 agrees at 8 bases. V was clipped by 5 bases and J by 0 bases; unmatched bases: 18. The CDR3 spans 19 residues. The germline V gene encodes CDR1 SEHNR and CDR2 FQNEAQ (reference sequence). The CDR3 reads CASSPPRGGGAGHSYEQYF. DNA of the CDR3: TGTGCCAGCAGCCCACCCCGGGGGGGTGGAGCGGGACACTCCTACGAGCAGTACTTC.

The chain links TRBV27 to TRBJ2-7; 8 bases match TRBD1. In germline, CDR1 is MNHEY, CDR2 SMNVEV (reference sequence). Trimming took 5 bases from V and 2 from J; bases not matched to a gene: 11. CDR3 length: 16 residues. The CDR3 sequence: CASSGGVRQGTYEQYF. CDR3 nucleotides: TGTGCCAGCAGTGGGGGTGTGAGACAGGGGACCTACGAGCAGTACTTC.

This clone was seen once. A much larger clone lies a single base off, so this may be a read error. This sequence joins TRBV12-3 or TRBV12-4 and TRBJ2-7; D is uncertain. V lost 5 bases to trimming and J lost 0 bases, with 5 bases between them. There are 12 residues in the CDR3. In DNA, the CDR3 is TGTGCCAGCAGTGCGAGCTCCTACGAGCAGTACTTC. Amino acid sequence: CASSASSYEQYF.

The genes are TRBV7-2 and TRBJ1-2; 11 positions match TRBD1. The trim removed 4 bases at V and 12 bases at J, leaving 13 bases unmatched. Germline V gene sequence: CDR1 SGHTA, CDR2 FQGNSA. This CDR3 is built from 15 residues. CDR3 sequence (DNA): TGTGCCAGCAGCTCCTCCCGGACAGGGGGCGCGGGGAACACCTTC. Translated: CASSSSRTGGAGNTF.

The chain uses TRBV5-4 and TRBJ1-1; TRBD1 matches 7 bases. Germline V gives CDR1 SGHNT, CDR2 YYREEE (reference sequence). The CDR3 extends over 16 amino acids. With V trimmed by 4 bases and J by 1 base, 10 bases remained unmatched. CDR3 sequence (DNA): TGTGCCAGCAGCACCGGACAGGCCGGAAGGAACACTGAAGCTTTCTTT. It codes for CASSTGQAGRNTEAFF.

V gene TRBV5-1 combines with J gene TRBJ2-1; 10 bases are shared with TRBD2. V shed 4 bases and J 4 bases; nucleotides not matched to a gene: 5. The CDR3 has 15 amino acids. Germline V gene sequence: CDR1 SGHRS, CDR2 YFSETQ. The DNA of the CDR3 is TGCGCCAGCAGCCTACTAGCGGGACGTTACAATGAGCAGTTCTTC. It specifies CASSLLAGRYNEQFF.

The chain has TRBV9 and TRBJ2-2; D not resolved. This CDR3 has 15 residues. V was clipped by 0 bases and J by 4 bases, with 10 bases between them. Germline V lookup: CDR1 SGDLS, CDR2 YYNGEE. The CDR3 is CASSVASGGTGELFF. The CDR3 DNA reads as TGTGCCAGCAGCGTAGCGAGTGGTGGCACCGGGGAGCTGTTTTTT.

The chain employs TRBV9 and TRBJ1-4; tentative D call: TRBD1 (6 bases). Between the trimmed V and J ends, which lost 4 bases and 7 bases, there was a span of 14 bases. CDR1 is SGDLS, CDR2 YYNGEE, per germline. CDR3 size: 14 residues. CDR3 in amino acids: CASSPGGLIEKLFF. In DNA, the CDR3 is TGTGCCAGCAGCCCGGGGGGGCTTATTGAAAAACTGTTTTTT.

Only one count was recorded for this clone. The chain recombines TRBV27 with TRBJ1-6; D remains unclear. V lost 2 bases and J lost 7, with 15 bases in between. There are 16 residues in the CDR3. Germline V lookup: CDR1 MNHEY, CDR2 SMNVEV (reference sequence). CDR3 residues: CASSLAVRRKNSPLHF. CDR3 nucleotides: TGTGCCAGCAGTTTAGCGGTGAGAAGAAAGAATTCACCCCTCCACTTT.

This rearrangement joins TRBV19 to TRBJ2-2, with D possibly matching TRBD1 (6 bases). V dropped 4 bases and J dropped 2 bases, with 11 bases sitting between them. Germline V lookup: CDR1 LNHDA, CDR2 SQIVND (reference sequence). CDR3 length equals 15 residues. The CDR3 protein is CASSKVRGNTGELFF. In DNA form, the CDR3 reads TGTGCCAGTAGTAAGGTCAGGGGAAACACCGGGGAGCTGTTTTTT.

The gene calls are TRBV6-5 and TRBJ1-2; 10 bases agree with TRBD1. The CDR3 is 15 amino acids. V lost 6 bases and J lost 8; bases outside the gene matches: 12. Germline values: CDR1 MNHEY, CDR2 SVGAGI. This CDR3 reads CASSRPTGTGVGYTF. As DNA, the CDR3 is TGTGCCAGCAGCCGCCCCACCGGGACAGGGGTCGGCTACACCTTC.

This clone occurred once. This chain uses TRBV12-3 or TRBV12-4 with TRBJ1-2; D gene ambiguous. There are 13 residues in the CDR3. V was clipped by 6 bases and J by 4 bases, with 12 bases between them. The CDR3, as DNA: TGTGCCAGCAGCCCGGTGTCGAGCTATGGCTACACCTTC. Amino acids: CASSPVSSYGYTF.

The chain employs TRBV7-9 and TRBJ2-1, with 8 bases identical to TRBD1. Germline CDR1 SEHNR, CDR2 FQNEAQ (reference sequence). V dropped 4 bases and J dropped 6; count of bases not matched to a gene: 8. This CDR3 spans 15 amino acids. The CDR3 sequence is CASSSQGAGGNEQFF. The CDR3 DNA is TGTGCCAGCAGCTCCCAGGGGGCAGGGGGCAATGAGCAGTTCTTC.

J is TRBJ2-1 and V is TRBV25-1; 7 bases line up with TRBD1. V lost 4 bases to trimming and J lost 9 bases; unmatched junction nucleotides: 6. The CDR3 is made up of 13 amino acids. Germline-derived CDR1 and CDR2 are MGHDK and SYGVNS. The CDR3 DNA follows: TGTGCCAGCAGTGTTAGGGGGCTAGGTGAGCAGTTCTTC. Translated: CASSVRGLGEQFF.

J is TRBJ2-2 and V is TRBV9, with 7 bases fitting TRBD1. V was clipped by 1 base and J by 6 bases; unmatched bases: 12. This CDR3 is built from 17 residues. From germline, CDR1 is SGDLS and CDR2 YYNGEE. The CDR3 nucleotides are TGTGCCAGCAGCGTAAGGGGCGTCGGACAGGTCCCCGGGGAGCTGTTTTTT. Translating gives CASSVRGVGQVPGELFF.

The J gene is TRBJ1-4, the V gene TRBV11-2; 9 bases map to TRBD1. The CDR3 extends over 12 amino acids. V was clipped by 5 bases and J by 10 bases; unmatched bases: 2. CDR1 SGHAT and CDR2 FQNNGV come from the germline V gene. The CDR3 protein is CASSQDRGKLFF. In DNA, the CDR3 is TGTGCCAGCAGCCAGGACAGGGGAAAACTGTTTTTT.

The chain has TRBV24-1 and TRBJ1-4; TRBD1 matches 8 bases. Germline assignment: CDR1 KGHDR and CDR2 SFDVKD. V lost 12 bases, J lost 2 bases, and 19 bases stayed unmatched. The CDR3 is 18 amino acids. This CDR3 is CALNPDRGCRLTNEKLFF. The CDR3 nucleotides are TGTGCCCTTAATCCCGACAGGGGCTGTAGGTTGACTAATGAAAAACTGTTTTTT.

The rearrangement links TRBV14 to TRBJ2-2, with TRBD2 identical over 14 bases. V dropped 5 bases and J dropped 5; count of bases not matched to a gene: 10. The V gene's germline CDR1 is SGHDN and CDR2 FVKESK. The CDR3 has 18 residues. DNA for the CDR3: TGTGCCAGCAGCGACTACGGACTAGCGGGAGGTTATACCGGGGAGCTGTTTTTT. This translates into CASSDYGLAGGYTGELFF.

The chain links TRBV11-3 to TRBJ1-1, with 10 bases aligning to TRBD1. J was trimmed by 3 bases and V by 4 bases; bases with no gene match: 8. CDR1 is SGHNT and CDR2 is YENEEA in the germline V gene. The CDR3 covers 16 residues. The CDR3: CASSSGQGERDTEAFF. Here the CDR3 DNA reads TGTGCCAGCAGCTCCGGACAGGGGGAGAGGGACACTGAAGCTTTCTTT.

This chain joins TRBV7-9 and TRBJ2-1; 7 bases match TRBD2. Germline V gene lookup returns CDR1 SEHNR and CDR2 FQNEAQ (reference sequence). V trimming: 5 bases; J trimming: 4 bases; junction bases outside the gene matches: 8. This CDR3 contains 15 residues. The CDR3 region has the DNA TGTGCCAGCAGCCCGCGGGGACTATCTTACAATGAGCAGTTCTTC. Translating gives CASSPRGLSYNEQFF.

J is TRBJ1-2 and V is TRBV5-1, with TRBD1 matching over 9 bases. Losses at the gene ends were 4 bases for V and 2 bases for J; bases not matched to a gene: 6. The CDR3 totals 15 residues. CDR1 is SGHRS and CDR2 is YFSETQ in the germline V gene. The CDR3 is CASSPWTGVNYGYTF. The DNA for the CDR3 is TGCGCCAGCAGCCCCTGGACAGGGGTAAACTATGGCTACACCTTC.

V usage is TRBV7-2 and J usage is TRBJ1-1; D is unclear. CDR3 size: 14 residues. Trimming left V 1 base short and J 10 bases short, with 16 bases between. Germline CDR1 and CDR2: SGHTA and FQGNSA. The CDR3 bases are TGTGCCAGCAGCTTAGGGCCCCCACCACGGGGAGCTTTCTTT. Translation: CASSLGPPPRGAFF.

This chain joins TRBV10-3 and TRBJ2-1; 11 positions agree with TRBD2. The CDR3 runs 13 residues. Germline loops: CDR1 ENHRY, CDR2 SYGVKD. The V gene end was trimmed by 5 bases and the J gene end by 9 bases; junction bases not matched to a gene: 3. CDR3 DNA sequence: TGTGCCATCAGTCGCACTAGCGGGAGTGAGCAGTTCTTC. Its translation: CAISRTSGSEQFF.

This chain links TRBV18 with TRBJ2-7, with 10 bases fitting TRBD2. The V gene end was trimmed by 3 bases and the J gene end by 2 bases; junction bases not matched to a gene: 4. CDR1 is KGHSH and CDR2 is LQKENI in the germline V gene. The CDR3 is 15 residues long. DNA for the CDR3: TGTGCCAGCTCACCCACTAGCGGGGTAACCTACGAGCAGTACTTC. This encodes CASSPTSGVTYEQYF.

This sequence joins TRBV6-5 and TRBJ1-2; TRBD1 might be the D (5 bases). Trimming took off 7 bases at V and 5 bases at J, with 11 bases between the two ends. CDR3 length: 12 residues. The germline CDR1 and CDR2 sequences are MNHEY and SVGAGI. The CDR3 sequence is CASTKGRYGYTF. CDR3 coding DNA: TGTGCCAGCACCAAGGGGCGATATGGCTACACCTTC.

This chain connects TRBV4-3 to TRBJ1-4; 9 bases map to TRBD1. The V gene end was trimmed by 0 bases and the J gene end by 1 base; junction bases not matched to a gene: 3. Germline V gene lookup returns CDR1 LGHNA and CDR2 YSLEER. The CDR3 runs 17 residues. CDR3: CASSQDLDRGTNEKLFF. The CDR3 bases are TGCGCCAGCAGCCAAGACCTGGACAGGGGAACTAATGAAAAACTGTTTTTT.

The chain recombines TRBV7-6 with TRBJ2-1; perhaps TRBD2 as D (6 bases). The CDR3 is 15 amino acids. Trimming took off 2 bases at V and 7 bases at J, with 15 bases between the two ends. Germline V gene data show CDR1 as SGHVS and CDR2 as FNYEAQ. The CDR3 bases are TGTGCCAGCAGCTTATATGTACTAGCTGGGAATGAGCAGTTCTTC. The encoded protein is CASSLYVLAGNEQFF.

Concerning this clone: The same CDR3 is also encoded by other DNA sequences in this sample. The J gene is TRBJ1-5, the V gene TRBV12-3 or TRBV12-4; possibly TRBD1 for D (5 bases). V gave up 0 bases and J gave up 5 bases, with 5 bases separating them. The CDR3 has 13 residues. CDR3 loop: CASSLAGDQPQHF. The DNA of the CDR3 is TGTGCCAGCAGTTTAGCAGGGGATCAGCCCCAGCATTTT.

The CDR3 nucleotides read TGTGCCAGCAAATGGTCGGGCTCCTACGAGCAGTACTTC. The encoded protein is CASKWSGSYEQYF. The V and J genes are TRBV6-5 and TRBJ2-7; no clear D. Germline loops: CDR1 MNHEY, CDR2 SVGAGI. The CDR3 is 13 residues long. Trimming pared 7 bases from V and 0 bases from J, leaving 10 bases between.